Each of the 10 T cell receptor beta chains below was sequenced from the same sample in a study of T cell responses to AZD1222 COVID-19 vaccine. This table comes from immunoSEQ multiplex PCR, and its TCRdb copy is limited to in-frame clones, with some not included. The sample consists of about 180,000 clones, 85% to 90% of them appearing once. The sequencing here drew on peripheral blood, taken on day 0 of AZD1222 vaccination. Receptors were obtained from an adult in good health.

This sequence joins TRBV13 and TRBJ2-3, with 8 nucleotides matching TRBD1. Germline CDR1 reads PRHDT; CDR2 reads FYEKMQ (reference sequence). The CDR3 has 16 residues. The V gene end was trimmed by 6 bases and the J gene end by 6 bases; junction bases not matched to a gene: 14. The CDR3 loop reads CASSSSRTGLIDTQYF. The CDR3 DNA sequence: TGTGCCAGCAGTTCGTCCCGGACAGGGTTGATCGATACGCAGTATTTT. The whole variable domain, remainder taken from reference TRBV13 and TRBJ2-3, is AAGVIQSPRHLIKEKRETATLKCYPIPRHDTVYWYQQGPGQDPQFLISFYEKMQSDKGSIPDRFSAQQFSDYHSELNMSSLELGDSALYFCASSSSRTGLIDTQYFGPGTRLTVL.

This sequence joins TRBV7-2 and TRBJ2-7; unclear D gene. The germline CDR1 and CDR2 sequences are SGHTA and FQGNSA. The germline V and J ends were trimmed by 0 bases and 1 base, with 7 bases remaining between them. The CDR3 runs to 14 residues. CDR3 sequence reads: CASSLARQSYEQYF. The CDR3 coding sequence is TGTGCCAGCAGCTTAGCCCGGCAATCCTACGAGCAGTACTTC.

This chain connects TRBV5-6 to TRBJ2-7, with 7 bases lining up with TRBD1. Germline V gene sequence: CDR1 SGHDT, CDR2 YYEEEE. After removal of 4 bases from V and 1 base from J, the junction contained 2 bases not matched to a gene. The CDR3 totals 13 residues. The CDR3 DNA follows: TGTGCCAGCAGCCAGGGACAGTCCTACGAGCAGTACGTC. Protein product: CASSQGQSYEQYV.

V is TRBV3-1 (or the pseudogene TRBV3-2) and J is TRBJ1-2; a weak D match, TRBD1 (5 bases). The CDR3 extends over 11 amino acids. V lost 8 bases and J 8 bases, leaving 12 bases between the germline ends. Germline assignment: CDR1 LGHDT and CDR2 YNNKEL (reference sequence). CDR3 DNA sequence: TGTGCCAGCGGGACGGCCCTCGGCTACACCTTC. Encoded protein: CASGTALGYTF.

This clone was picked up a small number of times. The chain has TRBV3-1 (or the pseudogene TRBV3-2) and TRBJ1-5; perhaps TRBD1 as D (5 bases). Deletions cut 3 bases from V and 4 bases from J, with 10 bases between. The length of the CDR3 is 14 residues. In germline, CDR1 is LGHDT, CDR2 YNNKEL (reference sequence). The CDR3 DNA follows: TGTGCCAGCAGCCAGGACACTACTAATCAGCCCCAGCATTTT. Its protein product is CASSQDTTNQPQHF.

CDR3 sequence reads: CASSRDWRTETQYF. As DNA, the CDR3 is TGTGCCAGCAGCCGCGATTGGCGGACGGAGACCCAGTACTTC. This chain connects TRBV6-5 to TRBJ2-5; D call uncertain. Between the trimmed V and J ends, which lost 6 bases and 5 bases, there was a span of 16 bases. CDR3 length: 14 residues. The germline CDR1 and CDR2 sequences are MNHEY and SVGAGI.

This clone is a singleton in its sample. The rearrangement joins TRBV5-1 to TRBJ1-6; D is ambiguous. The CDR3 runs to 15 residues. The V end lost 0 bases, the J end lost 4 bases, and 8 bases lay between the germline ends. CDR1 is SGHRS and CDR2 is YFSETQ in the germline V gene. CDR3 DNA sequence: TGCGCCAGCAGCTTGGTCGATACTTATAATTCACCCCTCCACTTT. It yields the protein CASSLVDTYNSPLHF.

The rearrangement uses TRBV24-1 and TRBJ2-1, with unresolved D. Germline-derived CDR1 and CDR2 are KGHDR and SFDVKD. This CDR3 has 15 amino acids. Trimming stripped 4 bases from V and 7 bases from J, with 16 bases between. The CDR3 DNA reads as TGTGCCACCAGTGACCCACCGAAAACGGATAATGAGCAGTTCTTC. Its translation is CATSDPPKTDNEQFF.

The V gene is TRBV4-1, the J gene TRBJ1-4; possibly TRBD1 for D (5 bases). Germline assignment: CDR1 MGHRA and CDR2 YSYEKL. Trimming shortened V by 0 bases and J by 10 bases, and 18 bases separated the two germline ends. This CDR3 contains 16 residues. CDR3 bases: TGCGCCAGCAGCCAAGATCCGCCAGGCTCCGGGGGAAAACTGTTTTTT. Residues: CASSQDPPGSGGKLFF.

V is TRBV7-6 and J is TRBJ2-2; the D is unclear. The V gene's germline CDR1 is SGHVS and CDR2 FNYEAQ. The CDR3 runs 13 residues. V was clipped by 1 base and J by 6 bases, with 6 bases between them. In DNA, the CDR3 is TGTGCCAGCAGCTTAGAACTTTCCGGGGAGCTGTTTTTT. It codes for CASSLELSGELFF.